A single sample is the source of the 3 T cell receptor beta chains below, sequenced in a study of OX40 agonist ivuxolimab in advanced cancers. Clones were read by immunoSEQ multiplex PCR, and TCRdb kept only the in-frame ones, dropping some. Among some 73,000 clones, approximately 86% were seen once, and the ten largest hold 0.7% to 1%. Sample: CD4+ or CD8+ T cells sorted from blood, taken in a trial of the OX40 agonist ivuxolimab. The origin of the receptors is an adult with an advanced solid tumor such as melanoma, head and neck, liver or kidney cancer.

The V gene is TRBV19, the J gene TRBJ2-2, with TRBD1 identical over 10 bases. With 6 bases clipped from V and 3 bases from J, the junction kept 1 base outside the gene matches. Germline CDR1 LNHDA, CDR2 SQIVND (reference sequence). The CDR3 covers 14 residues. The CDR3 here is CASRTGGDTGELFF. CDR3 DNA sequence: TGTGCCAGTAGGACAGGGGGCGACACCGGGGAGCTGTTTTTT. The full variable domain, in which reference TRBV19 and TRBJ2-2 provide the parts outside the CDR3, is DGGITQSPKYLFRKEGQNVTLSCEQNLNHDAMYWYRQDPGQGLRLIYYSQIVNDFQKGDIAEGYSVSREKKESFPLTVTSAQKNPTAFYLCASRTGGDTGELFFGEGSRLTVL.

This clone is a singleton in its sample. The rearrangement joins TRBV28 to TRBJ2-1, with D perhaps matching TRBD1 or TRBD2 (5 bases each). This CDR3 spans 14 amino acids. Germline-derived CDR1 and CDR2 are MDHEN and SYDVKM. V lost 8 bases and J lost 6, with 17 bases in between. Here the CDR3 reads CASLTGTGSNEQFF. CDR3 DNA: TGTGCCAGCCTTACGGGGACCGGATCCAATGAGCAGTTCTTC.

This rearrangement joins TRBV30 to TRBJ1-4; no definite D call. This CDR3 contains 14 residues. Germline lookup yields CDR1 GTSNPN and CDR2 SVGIG (reference sequence). The germline V and J ends were trimmed by 5 bases and 4 bases, with 14 bases remaining between them. CDR3 region: CAWARTGVNEKLFF. The CDR3 DNA sequence: TGTGCCTGGGCCAGGACTGGCGTTAATGAAAAACTGTTTTTT.